This T cell receptor beta chain was recorded in a study of OX40 agonist ivuxolimab in advanced cancers. Study-wide context: Dose-escalation patients' cancers were hepatocellular carcinoma, melanoma, renal cell or head and neck cancer.

The CDR3 contains 15 residues. Germline values: CDR1 KGHSH, CDR2 LQKENI. Trimming at V came to 5 bases and at J to 4 bases, leaving 4 bases not matched to a gene. Patients with autoimmune history or systemic immunosuppression were excluded. Peripheral blood came from all dose cohorts at three timepoints. Concerning this clone itself: The antigen remains unidentified.

Findings and limits, study-wide: CD8+ T cells averaged more expanded clones than CD4+.

Assay used: immunoSEQ multiplex PCR; TCRdb lists only in-frame clones, some missing. The sample lists roughly 38,000 clones; over 80% were seen once. The sequence came from an adult with an advanced solid tumor such as melanoma, head and neck, liver or kidney cancer. The source material was CD4+ or CD8+ T cells sorted from blood, sampled in a trial of the OX40 agonist ivuxolimab. V gene TRBV18 combines with J gene TRBJ2-1, with 11 bases fitting TRBD2. Written as DNA, the CDR3 is TGTGCCAGCTCATTAGCGGGAGGGGTGTACAATGAGCAGTTCTTC. Its protein is CASSLAGGVYNEQFF.